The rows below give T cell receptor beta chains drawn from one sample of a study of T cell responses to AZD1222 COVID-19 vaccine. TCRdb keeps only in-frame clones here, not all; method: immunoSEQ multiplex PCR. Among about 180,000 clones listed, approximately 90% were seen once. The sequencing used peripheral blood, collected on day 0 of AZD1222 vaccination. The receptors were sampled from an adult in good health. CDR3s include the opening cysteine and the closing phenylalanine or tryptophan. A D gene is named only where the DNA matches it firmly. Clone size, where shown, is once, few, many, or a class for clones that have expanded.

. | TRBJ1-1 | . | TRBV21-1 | TGTGCCAGCAACACCCTCTGCACAGGTCCCTTGAACACTGAAGCTTTCTTT | CASNTLCTGPLNTEAFF
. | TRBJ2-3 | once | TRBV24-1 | TGTGCCACCAGCGGAGGAAGCGGGACAAGCACAGATACGCAGTATTTT | CATSGGSGTSTDTQYF
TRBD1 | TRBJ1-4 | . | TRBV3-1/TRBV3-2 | TGTGCCAGCAGCCAAGGGGGACAGGGTGGGGAAAAACTGTTTTTT | CASSQGGQGGEKLFF
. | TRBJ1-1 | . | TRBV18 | TGTGCCAGCTCACCGGGGATGAACACTGAAGCTTTCTTT | CASSPGMNTEAFF
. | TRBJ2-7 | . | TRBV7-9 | TGTGCCAGCAGCTCCCCCGGGGGGGACAGATACGAGCAGTACTTC | CASSSPGGDRYEQYF
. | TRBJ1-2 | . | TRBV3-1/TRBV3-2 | TGTGCCACCTCCGGGCGGCAGGACTACACCTTC | CATSGRQDYTF
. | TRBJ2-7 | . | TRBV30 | TGTGCCTGGAGTGCCTCCTACGAGCAGTACTTC | CAWSASYEQYF
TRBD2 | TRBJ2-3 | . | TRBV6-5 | TGTGCCAGCATGACTAGCGGGAGATCCGATACGCAGTATTTT | CASMTSGRSDTQYF
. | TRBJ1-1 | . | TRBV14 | TGTGCCAGCAGCCAATCTTGGTATGGCACTGAAGCTTTCTTT | CASSQSWYGTEAFF
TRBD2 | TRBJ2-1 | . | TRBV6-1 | TGTGCCAGCAGTGGTGTGGCGGGAGGAACCTACAATGAGCAGTTCTTC | CASSGVAGGTYNEQFF
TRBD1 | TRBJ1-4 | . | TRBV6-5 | TGTGCCAGCAGTTACTCGGAGGGGGCGCGATTGCTGTTTTTT | CASSYSEGARLLFF
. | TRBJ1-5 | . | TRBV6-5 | TGTGCCAGCAGTCAGTCACGGACCGCATTTCAGCCCCAGCATTTT | CASSQSRTAFQPQHF
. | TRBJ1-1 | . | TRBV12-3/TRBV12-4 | TGTGCCAGCAGTCCGAGGCAGGTGAGAGCTTTCTTT | CASSPRQVRAFF
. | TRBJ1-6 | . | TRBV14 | TGTGCCAGCAGCCAAGAAGACAGGAGCTCACCCCTCCACTTT | CASSQEDRSSPLHF
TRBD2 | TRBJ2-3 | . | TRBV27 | TGTGCCAGCAGTTCTCTAGCGGTCGGCACAGATACGCAGTATTTT | CASSSLAVGTDTQYF
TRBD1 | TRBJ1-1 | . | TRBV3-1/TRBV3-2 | TGTGCCAGCAGCCAACCGGGACAGGCCACTGAAGCTTTCTTT | CASSQPGQATEAFF
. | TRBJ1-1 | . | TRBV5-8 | TGTGCCAGCAGCTACTGGGGGGGTTTGAACACTGAAGCTTTCTTT | CASSYWGGLNTEAFF
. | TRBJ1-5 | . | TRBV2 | TGTGCCAGCAGTGAGTTTGGCAGTAGCAATCAGCCCCAGCATTTT | CASSEFGSSNQPQHF
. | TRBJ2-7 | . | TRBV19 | TGTGCCAGTAGTATAAGCTCACAGGACCCCTACGAGCAGTACTTC | CASSISSQDPYEQYF
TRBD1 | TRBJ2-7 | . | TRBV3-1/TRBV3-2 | TGTGCCAGCAGGCCCGGGACAGGGGGATACGAGCAGTACTTC | CASRPGTGGYEQYF
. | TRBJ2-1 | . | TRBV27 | TGTGCCAGCAGTTTAGGCGGCAATGAGCAGTTCTTC | CASSLGGNEQFF
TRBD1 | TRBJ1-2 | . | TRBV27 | TGTGCCAGCAGTTTATCGACAGGGGCTTATGATGGCTACACCTTC | CASSLSTGAYDGYTF
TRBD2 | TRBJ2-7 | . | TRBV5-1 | TGCGCCAGCAGCCCGGGACTAGCGGAGAGCTACGAGCAGTACTTC | CASSPGLAESYEQYF
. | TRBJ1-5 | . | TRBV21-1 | TGTGCCAGCGGAGGTCCTAGCAATCAGCCCCAGCATTTT | CASGGPSNQPQHF
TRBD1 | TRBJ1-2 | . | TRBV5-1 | TGCGCCAGCAGCTCGACGGCAAGAACAGGGGCTTATGGCTACACCTTC | CASSSTARTGAYGYTF
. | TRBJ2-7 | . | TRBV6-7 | TGTGCCAGCAGTTACGCGAGCTCCTACGAGCAGTACTTC | CASSYASSYEQYF
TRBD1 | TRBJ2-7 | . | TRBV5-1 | TGCGCCAGCAGCCCGGGACAGGGGTACCACGAGCAGTACTTC | CASSPGQGYHEQYF
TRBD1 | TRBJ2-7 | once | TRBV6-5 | TGTGCCAGCAGCGCGACAGGGTCCTACGAGCAGTACTTC | CASSATGSYEQYF
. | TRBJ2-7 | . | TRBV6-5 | TGTGCCAGCAGGCCTGGACACCAATACGAGCAGTACTTC | CASRPGHQYEQYF
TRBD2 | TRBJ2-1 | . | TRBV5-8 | TGTGCCAGCAGCCCGGGACTAGCCTCCTACAATGAGCAGTTCTTC | CASSPGLASYNEQFF
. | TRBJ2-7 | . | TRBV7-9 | TGTGCCAGCAGCTTCGAATTACAGGGATACGAGCAGTACTTC | CASSFELQGYEQYF
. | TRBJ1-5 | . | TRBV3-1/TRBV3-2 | TGTGCCAGCAGCCAATCGGGGGACAGCAATCAGCCCCAGCATTTT | CASSQSGDSNQPQHF
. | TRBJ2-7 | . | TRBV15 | TGTGCCACCAGCAGCCCAATAGACAGCCTCTCCTACGAGCAGTACTTC | CATSSPIDSLSYEQYF
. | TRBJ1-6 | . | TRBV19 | TGTGCCAGTTCCCCAGGGGCTACTCATTCACCCCTCCACTTT | CASSPGATHSPLHF
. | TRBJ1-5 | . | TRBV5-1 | TGCGCCAGCAGCCTGGAAGGGTACGGTCAGCCCCAGCATTTT | CASSLEGYGQPQHF
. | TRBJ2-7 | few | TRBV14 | TGTGCCAGCAGCCAAGCGGGCGGGGCATACTACGAGCAGTACTTC | CASSQAGGAYYEQYF
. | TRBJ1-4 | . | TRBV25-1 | TGTGCCAGCAGTGATGTTCAGGGCTCTTTCGTTAATGAAAAACTGTTTTTT | CASSDVQGSFVNEKLFF
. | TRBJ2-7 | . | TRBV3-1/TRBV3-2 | TGTGCCAGCAGCCATAGAGGGCGCGAGCAGTACTTC | CASSHRGREQYF
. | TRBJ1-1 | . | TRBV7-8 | TGTGCCAGCAGTAACCGAGGGGTAGGCACTGAAGCTTTCTTT | CASSNRGVGTEAFF
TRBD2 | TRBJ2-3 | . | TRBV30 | TGTGCCTGGAGTTACGGGGGGGCCTTCACAGATACGCAGTATTTT | CAWSYGGAFTDTQYF
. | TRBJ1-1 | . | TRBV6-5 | TGTGCCAGCAGCTCTCATGGCGGGCTCGAGGCTGAAGCTTTCTTT | CASSSHGGLEAEAFF
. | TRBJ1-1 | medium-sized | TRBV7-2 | TGTGCCAGCAGCTTAGGTGCGGGAGTGGGTACTGAAGCTTTCTTT | CASSLGAGVGTEAFF
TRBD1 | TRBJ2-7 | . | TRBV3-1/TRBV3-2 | TGTGCCAGCAGCCAGAAAGGGACAGGGAGCTCCTACGAGCAGTACTTC | CASSQKGTGSSYEQYF
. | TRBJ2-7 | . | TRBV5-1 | TGCGCCAGCAGCTCGTACTTCAACTCCTACGAGCAGTACTTC | CASSSYFNSYEQYF
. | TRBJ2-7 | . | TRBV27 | TGTGCCAGCAGTCCAGGGCCTAATAAAAAATACGAGCAGTACTTC | CASSPGPNKKYEQYF
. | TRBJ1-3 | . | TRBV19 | TGTGCCAGCTCGCCCCCCTCGCAGTCCCCTGGAAACACCATATATTTT | CASSPPSQSPGNTIYF
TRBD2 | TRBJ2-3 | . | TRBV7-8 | TGTGCCAGCAGCCCGCAGCGGGGACTCGGGGCAGATACGCAGTATTTT | CASSPQRGLGADTQYF
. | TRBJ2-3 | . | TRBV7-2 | TGTGCCAGCAGCCGGACTTCCAAGGCAGATACGCAGTATTTT | CASSRTSKADTQYF
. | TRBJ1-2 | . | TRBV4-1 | TGCGCCAGCAGCCAAGCGCAGGAAAGAGCTAACTATGGCTACACCTTC | CASSQAQERANYGYTF
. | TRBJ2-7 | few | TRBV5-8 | TGTGCCAGCAGCCCAGAAACAGACCTATCGTCTTACGAGCAGTACTTC | CASSPETDLSSYEQYF
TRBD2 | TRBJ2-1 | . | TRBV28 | TGTGCCAGCAGTACCTCGGGACTAGCGGGAGGTCACAATGAGCAGTTCTTC | CASSTSGLAGGHNEQFF
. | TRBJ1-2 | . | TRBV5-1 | TGCGCCAGCAGCTTGGACGGTAACTATGGCTACACCTTC | CASSLDGNYGYTF